This TCR beta chain was identified in a study of shared T cell receptors in the human thymus. Data came from immunoSEQ multiplex PCR; TCRdb stores just in-frame clones and leaves some out. There are 500,000 to 850,000 clones in the sample; about 87% occur only once, and roughly 0.0087% lies in the top ten. Germline V gene data show CDR1 as SEHNR and CDR2 as FQNEAQ (reference sequence). V lost 5 bases, J lost 7 bases, and 15 bases lay in between. This CDR3 has 15 amino acids. The data also belong to a second study, concerning human thymus T cells.

The specimen sequenced was thymocytes. The chain joins TRBV7-9 to TRBJ1-6; D ambiguous. The sequence derives from a boy in the first two years of life with a congenital heart defect. Written as DNA, the CDR3 is TGTGCCAGCAGCGCGAGGGATGAGATGAATTCACCCCTCCACTTT. It encodes CASSARDEMNSPLHF.